The 2 T cell receptor beta chains below were found in one sample sequenced in a study of blood T cells in healthy people across ages. Combining a sample-barcoded 5' primer with a J-beta primer mix, a second PCR ran for roughly 6 to 11 cycles. Each CDR3 protein is one row after TCRdb ran MiXCR on the 5' RACE reads. The data hold 1.8 million or so distinct CDR3 sequences, with about two fifths observed a single time. The material sequenced was blood. These receptor sequences come from a human donor in good health.

The rearrangement links TRBV20-1 to TRBJ2-4; 12 bases are a match to TRBD2. The J call is uncertain, as TRBJ2-7 better fits the DNA end. Germline values: CDR1 DFQATT, CDR2 SNEGSKA (reference sequence). This CDR3 region has 16 residues. The CDR3 sequence: CSARDPLAGGYYEQYF. In DNA, the CDR3 is TGCAGTGCTAGAGATCCCCTAGCGGGGGGGTACTACGAGCAGTACTTC.

This chain links TRBV7-9 with TRBJ2-3, with TRBD1 as a possible D gene (6 bases). Germline V gives CDR1 SEHNR, CDR2 FQNEAQ (reference sequence). Deletions cut 2 bases from V and 8 bases from J, with 14 bases between. This CDR3 comprises 14 residues. CDR3 residues: CASSLNLGAATQYF. CDR3 DNA: TGTGCCAGCAGCTTAAATCTGGGGGCCGCTACGCAGTATTTT.